The present T cell receptor beta chain was sequenced within a study of CD8+ T cells in alopecia areata. CDR1 and CDR2 (germline): SGHTA, FQGNSA. V was shortened by 5 bases and J by 1 base, with 11 bases between the two germline ends. The CDR3 spans 14 residues. General observations from the study: The study also sequences resident alphabeta T cells of normal skin in scalp samples. More clonal than normal scalp was lesional scalp, particularly alopecia totalis/universalis.

As concerns this clone: Its target is unknown.

It was cDNA, reverse transcribed from extracted RNA, that served as the sequencing template. TCRdb keeps only in-frame clones here, not all; method: immunoSEQ multiplex PCR. In the table there are 30,000 to 35,000 clones, 55% of which are singletons. Peripheral blood and lesional scalp punch biopsies came from alopecia areata patients. PBMCs were stained for CD3, CD4 and CD8, and CD4+ and CD8+ T cells were sorted. Specimen: NKG2D-high CD8+ T cells sorted from blood. The TCR sequence derives from a human donor with alopecia areata. V is TRBV7-2 and J is TRBJ1-1; D is unresolved. CDR3 sequence: CASSPWTGNTEAFF. CDR3 DNA sequence: TGTGCCAGCAGCCCGTGGACGGGGAACACTGAAGCTTTCTTT.